This T cell receptor (beta chain) was observed in a study of blood T cell repertoires in COVID-19. About the study: Whether acute or convalescent, the COVID-19 samples came from the United States, Italy and Spain. PBMCs, B-cell-depleted T cells, or T cells provided the cDNA or gDNA that made up the material.

Germline lookup yields CDR1 SGHRS and CDR2 YFSETQ. The CDR3 is made up of 14 amino acids. V shed 0 bases and J shed 4 bases, with 11 bases lying between them. Original processing methods: Reference gene primer amplification yielded estimated nucleated cell counts. Produced via immunoSEQ multiplex PCR; TCRdb's table is partial and in-frame only. The V and J calls and the clone size are those of that table, but D and trimming were determined from the DNA. The table shows roughly 120,000 clones, with approximately 74% occurring only once. This receptor was identified in a man older than 75 with COVID-19, enrolled during active disease. The chain joins TRBV5-1 to TRBJ2-7; no clear D gene. Sequencing was carried out using peripheral blood. The CDR3: CASSLEPDFYEQYF. CDR3 DNA: TGCGCCAGCAGCTTGGAGCCTGACTTTTACGAGCAGTACTTC.